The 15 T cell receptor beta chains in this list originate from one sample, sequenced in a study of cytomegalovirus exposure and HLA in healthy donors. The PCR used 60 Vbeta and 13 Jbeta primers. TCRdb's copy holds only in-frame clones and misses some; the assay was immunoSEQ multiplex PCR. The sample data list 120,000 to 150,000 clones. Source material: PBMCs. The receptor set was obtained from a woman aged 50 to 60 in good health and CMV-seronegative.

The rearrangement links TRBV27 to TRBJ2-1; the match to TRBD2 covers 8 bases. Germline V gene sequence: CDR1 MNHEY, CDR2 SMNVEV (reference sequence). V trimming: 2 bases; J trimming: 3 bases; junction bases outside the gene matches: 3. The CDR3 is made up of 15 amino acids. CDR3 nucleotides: TGTGCCAGCAGTTTAGTTGCGGGGGGCTACAATGAGCAGTTCTTC. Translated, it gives CASSLVAGGYNEQFF.

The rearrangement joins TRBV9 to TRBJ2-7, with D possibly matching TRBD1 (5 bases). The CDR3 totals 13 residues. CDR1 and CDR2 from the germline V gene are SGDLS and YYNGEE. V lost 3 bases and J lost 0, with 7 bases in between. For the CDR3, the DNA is TGTGCCAGCAGCGGGGGCCGCTCCTACGAGCAGTACTTC. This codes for CASSGGRSYEQYF.

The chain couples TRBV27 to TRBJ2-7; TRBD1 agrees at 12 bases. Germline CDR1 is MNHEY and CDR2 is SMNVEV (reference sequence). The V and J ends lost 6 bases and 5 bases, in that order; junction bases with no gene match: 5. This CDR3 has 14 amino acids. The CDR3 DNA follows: TGTGCCAGCAGCCGGGACAGGGGGCGCGACGAGCAGTACTTC. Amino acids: CASSRDRGRDEQYF.

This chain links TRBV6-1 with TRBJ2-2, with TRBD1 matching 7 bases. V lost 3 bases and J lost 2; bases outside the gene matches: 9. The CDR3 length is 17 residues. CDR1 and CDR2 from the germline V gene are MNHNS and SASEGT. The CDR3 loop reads CASSEGTAWTNTGELFF. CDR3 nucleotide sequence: TGTGCCAGCAGTGAGGGGACAGCCTGGACCAACACCGGGGAGCTGTTTTTT.

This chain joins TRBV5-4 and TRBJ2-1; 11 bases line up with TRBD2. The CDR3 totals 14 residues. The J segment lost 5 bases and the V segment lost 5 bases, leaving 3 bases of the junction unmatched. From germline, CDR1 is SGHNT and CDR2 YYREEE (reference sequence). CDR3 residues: CASSGTSGDNEQFF. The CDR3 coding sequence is TGTGCCAGCAGTGGGACTAGCGGTGACAATGAGCAGTTCTTC.

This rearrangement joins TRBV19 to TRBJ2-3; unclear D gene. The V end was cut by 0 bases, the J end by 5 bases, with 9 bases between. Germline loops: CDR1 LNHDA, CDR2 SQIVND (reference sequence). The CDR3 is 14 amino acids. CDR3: CASSIDIRGDTQYF. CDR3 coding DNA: TGTGCCAGTAGTATAGATATCCGCGGAGATACGCAGTATTTT.

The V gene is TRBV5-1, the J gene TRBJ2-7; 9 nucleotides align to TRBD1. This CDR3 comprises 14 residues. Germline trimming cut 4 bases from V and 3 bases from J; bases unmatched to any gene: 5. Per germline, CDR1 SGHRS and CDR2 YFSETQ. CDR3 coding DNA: TGCGCCAGCAGCATAGGACAGGGGTACTACGAGCAGTACTTC. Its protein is CASSIGQGYYEQYF.

The CDR3 nucleotides are TGTGCCAGTAGTATAGGAGGCAGCTTTAACTATGGCTACACCTTC. Its translation: CASSIGGSFNYGYTF. The J gene is TRBJ1-2, the V gene TRBV19, with D hard to call. The germline gives CDR1 LNHDA, CDR2 SQIVND (reference sequence). This CDR3 has 15 amino acids. V was trimmed by 1 base and J by 1 base, leaving 10 bases between them.

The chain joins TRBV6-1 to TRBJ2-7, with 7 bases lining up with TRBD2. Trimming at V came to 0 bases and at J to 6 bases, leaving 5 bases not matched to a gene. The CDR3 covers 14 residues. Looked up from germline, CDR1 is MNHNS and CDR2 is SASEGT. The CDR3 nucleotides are TGTGCCAGCAGTGAAGCGAGTGGGGGGGGCGAGCAGTACTTC. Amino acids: CASSEASGGGEQYF.

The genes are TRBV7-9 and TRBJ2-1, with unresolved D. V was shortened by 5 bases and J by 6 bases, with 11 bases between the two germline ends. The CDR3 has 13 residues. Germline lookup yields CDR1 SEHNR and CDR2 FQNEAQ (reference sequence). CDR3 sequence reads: CASSLSDTNEQFF. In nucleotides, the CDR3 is TGTGCCAGCAGCCTTTCCGACACCAATGAGCAGTTCTTC.

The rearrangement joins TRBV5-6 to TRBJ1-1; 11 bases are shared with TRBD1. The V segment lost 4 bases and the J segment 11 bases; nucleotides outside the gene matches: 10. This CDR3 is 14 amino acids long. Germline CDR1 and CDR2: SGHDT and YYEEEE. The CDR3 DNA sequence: TGTGCCAGCAGCCCCTGGACAGGGGGCGGCAAGGCTTTCTTT. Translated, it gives CASSPWTGGGKAFF.

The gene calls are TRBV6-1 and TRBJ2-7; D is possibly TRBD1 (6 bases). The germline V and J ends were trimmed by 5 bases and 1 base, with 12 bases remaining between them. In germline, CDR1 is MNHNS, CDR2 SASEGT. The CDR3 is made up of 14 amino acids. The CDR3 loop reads CASSKRDTSYEQYF. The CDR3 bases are TGTGCCAGCAGTAAAAGGGACACTTCCTACGAGCAGTACTTC.

The CDR3 region is CASSPWTGPHEQYF. CDR3 DNA sequence: TGTGCCAGCAGCCCCTGGACAGGGCCGCACGAGCAGTACTTC. The rearrangement joins TRBV14 to TRBJ2-7; TRBD1 matches at 8 bases. The CDR3 length is 14 residues. V trimming: 4 bases; J trimming: 5 bases; junction bases outside the gene matches: 7. CDR1 SGHDN and CDR2 FVKESK come from the germline V gene.

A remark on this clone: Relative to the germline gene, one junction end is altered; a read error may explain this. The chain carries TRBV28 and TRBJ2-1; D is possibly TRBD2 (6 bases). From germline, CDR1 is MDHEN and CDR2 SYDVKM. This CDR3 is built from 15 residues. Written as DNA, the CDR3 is TGTGCCAGCAATTTAGTGGCACTAGCCCAGAATGAGCAGTTCTTC. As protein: CASNLVALAQNEQFF.

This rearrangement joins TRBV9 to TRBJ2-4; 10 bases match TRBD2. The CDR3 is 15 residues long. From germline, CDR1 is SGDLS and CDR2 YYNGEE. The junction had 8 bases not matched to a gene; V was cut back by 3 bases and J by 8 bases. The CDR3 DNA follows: TGTGCCAGCAGCGCCCTAGCGGGAGAAAGGGACATTCAGTACTTC. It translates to CASSALAGERDIQYF.